This T cell receptor beta chain was documented in a study of lymphopenia after photon versus proton radiotherapy. Study-wide findings and caveats: Survival link was tested only in deceased patients; proton benefit remains a possibility. A bigger post-nadir fall in TCR diversity correlated inversely with survival time in deceased patients. Photon-treated patients lost naive T cells and TCR diversity; proton-treated stayed stable. Oligoclonal CD8+ Temra expansion after nadir drove photon patients' diversity drop.

Sequencing was performed with immunoSEQ multiplex PCR; in TCRdb, only in-frame clones are kept and a portion is missing. The table lists about 50,000 clones, more than 90% of them singletons. Concerning this clone: The antigen is not known.

The CDR3 totals 15 residues. The V end lost 5 bases, the J end lost 2 bases, and 12 bases lay between the germline ends. The V gene's germline CDR1 is SGHVS and CDR2 FQNEAQ. This specimen was peripheral blood, taken from a patient treated with photon-based radiotherapy. This clonotype was obtained from a woman in her thirties or forties with cholangiocarcinoma. The chain carries TRBV7-8 and TRBJ1-4; a weak D match, TRBD1 (6 bases). CDR3 protein: CASSLRGSTNEKLFF. DNA of the CDR3: TGTGCCAGCAGCCTCAGGGGTTCTACTAATGAAAAACTGTTTTTT.